One and the same sample provided the 32 T cell receptor beta chains below, sequenced in a study of blood T cells in healthy people across ages. A second PCR, run for about 7 to 11 cycles, used a sample-barcoded 5' primer plus a J-beta primer mix. TCRdb fed the 5' RACE reads into MiXCR, producing one record per CDR3 protein. The data hold approximately 1.5 million distinct CDR3 sequences, with 34% observed a single time. Sequenced sample: blood. These receptor sequences come from a woman younger than 45 in good health.

This clonotype was counted between two and nine times. The CDR3 loop is CASRDRINYGYTF. In nucleotides, the CDR3 is TGTGCCAGCAGGGACAGGATTAACTATGGCTACACCTTC. V gene TRBV27 combines with J gene TRBJ1-2, with TRBD1 identical over 7 bases. J was trimmed by 1 base and V by 6 bases; bases with no gene match: 2. The CDR3 is made up of 13 amino acids. Germline V lookup: CDR1 MNHEY, CDR2 SMNVEV (reference sequence).

The J gene is TRBJ2-2, the V gene TRBV29-1; D might be TRBD2 (5 bases). In germline, CDR1 is SQVTM, CDR2 ANQGSEA. This CDR3 has 13 amino acids. The V end was cut by 4 bases, the J end by 6 bases, with 12 bases between. CDR3 DNA sequence: TGCAGCGTTGCGGGGATAGGGTCCGGGGAGCTGTTTTTT. It codes for CSVAGIGSGELFF.

A remark on this clonotype: One end of the junction fails to match germline, which may point to a read error. The rearrangement joins TRBV6-5 to TRBJ1-2; 8 bases map to TRBD1. Germline V gives CDR1 MNHEY, CDR2 SVGAGI. This CDR3 has 18 amino acids. The CDR3 coding sequence is TGTGCCAGCAGTTACCGTTCATACAGGGGGAGAGAGAACTATGGCTGCACCTTC. Translating gives CASSYRSYRGRENYGCTF.

This clonotype was recorded many times. The chain employs TRBV4-1 and TRBJ1-2; 10 bases fit TRBD1. The V gene's germline CDR1 is MGHRA and CDR2 YSYEKL. The CDR3 is 14 residues long. V shed 3 bases and J 6 bases; nucleotides not matched to a gene: 4. The CDR3 protein is CASSHGQGVDGYTF. CDR3 DNA sequence: TGCGCCAGCAGCCATGGACAGGGGGTGGATGGCTACACCTTC.

Turning to this clonotype: Since a much larger clone is just one base distant, this may be a read error. This chain links TRBV29-1 with TRBJ2-3; possible D gene TRBD1, 5 bases. The CDR3 runs 13 residues. The germline V gene encodes CDR1 SQVTM and CDR2 ANQGSEA. V dropped 4 bases and J dropped 2 bases, with 10 bases sitting between them. The CDR3 sequence is CSVGGGYTDTQYF. CDR3 DNA sequence: TGCAGCGTTGGGGGCGGATACACAGATACGCAGTATTTT.

This clonotype came up a few times. V gene TRBV12-3 or TRBV12-4 combines with J gene TRBJ2-7; D unresolved. V lost 3 bases to trimming and J lost 1 base, with 10 bases between them. This CDR3 has 14 residues. As DNA, the CDR3 is TGTGCCAGCAGTTTTGGCAGCGTATCCTACGAGCAGTACTTC. This sequence encodes CASSFGSVSYEQYF.

The gene calls are TRBV27 and TRBJ1-1, with D uncertain. The CDR3 has 13 amino acids. Germline assignment: CDR1 MNHEY and CDR2 SMNVEV (reference sequence). V was clipped by 7 bases and J by 0 bases, with 9 bases between them. The CDR3 nucleotides are TGTGCCAGCACCCGGAACCTGAACACTGAAGCTTTCTTT. Translating gives CASTRNLNTEAFF.

This chain joins TRBV29-1 and TRBJ2-1; a possible D gene is TRBD1 (5 bases). The CDR3 contains 13 residues. Looked up from germline, CDR1 is SQVTM and CDR2 is ANQGSEA. V gave up 5 bases and J gave up 12 bases, with 20 bases separating them. The CDR3 spells CSVFRAALHRQFF. CDR3 DNA sequence: TGCAGCGTTTTCAGGGCGGCCCTACATCGGCAGTTCTTC.

This chain links TRBV29-1 with TRBJ2-1; TRBD2 aligns across 9 bases. Germline values: CDR1 SQVTM, CDR2 ANQGSEA. Trimming took 2 bases from V and 2 from J; bases not matched to a gene: 4. This CDR3 is 15 amino acids long. This chain's CDR3 is CSVERAGGTYNEQFF. Written as DNA, the CDR3 is TGCAGCGTTGAAAGGGCGGGAGGGACCTACAATGAGCAGTTCTTC.

This chain uses TRBV15 with TRBJ1-1, with D possibly being TRBD1 (5 bases). The V gene lost 4 bases and the J gene lost 0 bases, with 6 bases spanning the gap. Germline V gene lookup returns CDR1 LNHNV and CDR2 YYDKDF (reference sequence). This CDR3 has 13 residues. CDR3: CATSKGLNTEAFF. The CDR3 nucleotides read TGTGCCACCAGCAAGGGACTGAACACTGAAGCTTTCTTT.

This clonotype was seen more than once but under ten times. CDR3 in DNA: TGCAGTGCCAATAGCGGGAGGATGTTGGGCCAAGAGACCCAGTACTTC. Encoded protein: CSANSGRMLGQETQYF. This rearrangement joins TRBV20-1 to TRBJ2-5, with 10 bases aligning to TRBD2. This CDR3 contains 16 residues. V shed 6 bases, J shed 1 base, and the junction held 11 bases outside the gene matches. Per germline, CDR1 DFQATT and CDR2 SNEGSKA (reference sequence).

The genes are TRBV7-6 and TRBJ2-2, with D possibly being TRBD2 (5 bases). Between the trimmed V and J ends, which lost 0 bases and 0 bases, there was a span of 17 bases. Germline V CDR1 and CDR2: SGHVS, FNYEAQ. The CDR3 loop spans 19 amino acids. CDR3 in amino acids: CASSLASTGNSPNTGELFF. The CDR3 nucleotides read TGTGCCAGCAGCTTAGCCTCCACCGGGAACAGCCCGAACACCGGGGAGCTGTTTTTT.

J is TRBJ1-2 and V is TRBV6-5, with D possibly TRBD1 on 5 matching bases. Between the trimmed V and J ends, which lost 10 bases and 2 bases, there was a span of 14 bases. The germline gives CDR1 MNHEY, CDR2 SVGAGI. This CDR3 spans 13 amino acids. CDR3 amino acids: CATSVGGNYGYTF. CDR3 in DNA: TGTGCCACGTCGGTCGGGGGGAACTATGGCTACACCTTC.

This chain joins TRBV18 and TRBJ2-5; the match to TRBD1 covers 9 bases. V shed 8 bases, J shed 2 bases, and the junction held 9 bases outside the gene matches. CDR3 length: 15 residues. Germline V gives CDR1 KGHSH, CDR2 LQKENI. The CDR3 nucleotides are TGTGCCAGCGCTGGGGACAGGGTGCATCAAGAGACCCAGTACTTC. Its protein is CASAGDRVHQETQYF.

This clonotype was observed a few times. The V call is TRBV7-2, the J call TRBJ1-5, with D possibly being TRBD1 (5 bases). The CDR3 spans 15 residues. The germline CDR1 and CDR2 sequences are SGHTA and FQGNSA. Trimming took off 5 bases at V and 4 bases at J, with 15 bases between the two ends. The CDR3 protein is CASSEGGTLNQPQHF. The CDR3 DNA sequence: TGTGCCAGCAGCGAAGGAGGGACCCTTAATCAGCCCCAGCATTTT.

Regarding this clonotype: Compared with germline, one end of the junction differs, possibly owing to a read error. CDR3 sequence (DNA): TGCGCCAGTAGCTTCGGGTTGACGGGTTCCGATACGCAGTATTTT. Its protein is CASSFGLTGSDTQYF. The chain uses TRBV5-1 and TRBJ2-3; D remains ambiguous. CDR3 length equals 15 residues. CDR1 SGHRS and CDR2 YFSETQ come from the germline V gene.

The rearrangement links TRBV20-1 to TRBJ1-5; TRBD1 matches 8 bases. V was clipped by 4 bases and J by 2 bases; unmatched bases: 7. The CDR3 is made up of 15 amino acids. In germline, CDR1 is DFQATT, CDR2 SNEGSKA (reference sequence). The CDR3 region is CSANGQGARNQPQHF. In DNA, the CDR3 is TGCAGTGCTAACGGACAGGGCGCCCGCAATCAGCCCCAGCATTTT.

The rearrangement links TRBV12-3 or TRBV12-4 to TRBJ1-2; 8 nucleotides align to TRBD1. There are 13 residues in the CDR3. The V gene end was trimmed by 4 bases and the J gene end by 7 bases; junction bases not matched to a gene: 5. The CDR3 sequence is CASSSDRVTGYTF. Written as DNA, the CDR3 is TGTGCCAGCAGTTCGGACAGGGTGACTGGCTACACCTTC.

DNA of the CDR3: TGCGCCAGCAGCCTTACCACCGGGACTAGCGGGGGGACAGATACGCAGTATTTT. Its protein is CASSLTTGTSGGTDTQYF. J is TRBJ2-3 and V is TRBV4-1; 15 positions match TRBD2. Trimming cost V 4 bases and J 3 bases; bases outside gene matches: 8. CDR1 and CDR2 (germline): MGHRA, YSYEKL. CDR3 length: 18 residues.

The chain combines TRBV5-1 with TRBJ2-2; the D gene is possibly TRBD2 (5 bases). Germline-derived CDR1 and CDR2 are SGHRS and YFSETQ. Trimming stripped 7 bases from V and 0 bases from J, with 13 bases between. The CDR3 sequence is 15 residues long. The CDR3 nucleotides read TGCGCCAGCTCCTGGACTCACACGAACACCGGGGAGCTGTTTTTT. Translating it yields CASSWTHTNTGELFF.

J is TRBJ1-1 and V is TRBV27; a weak D match, TRBD1 (5 bases). CDR3 length equals 16 residues. V dropped 4 bases and J dropped 0 bases, with 15 bases sitting between them. Germline CDR1 reads MNHEY; CDR2 reads SMNVEV (reference sequence). CDR3 coding DNA: TGTGCCAGCAGTTACACCTTAGGGGCAATGAACACTGAAGCTTTCTTT. Translating it yields CASSYTLGAMNTEAFF.

V and J are TRBV5-1 and TRBJ1-1; 8 positions agree with TRBD1. The CDR3 extends over 14 amino acids. Germline CDR1 SGHRS, CDR2 YFSETQ. V shed 5 bases, J shed 6 bases, and the junction held 9 bases outside the gene matches. The DNA for the CDR3 is TGCGCCAGCAGTAATACGGGACAGGTTTCTGAAGCTTTCTTT. Translation: CASSNTGQVSEAFF.

The rearrangement uses TRBV20-1 and TRBJ2-1; no clear D gene. Germline V lookup: CDR1 DFQATT, CDR2 SNEGSKA (reference sequence). V dropped 2 bases and J dropped 4 bases, with 9 bases sitting between them. This CDR3 region has 13 residues. CDR3 DNA: TGCAGTGCTAGACCTACAGAATACAATGAGCAGTTCTTC. This encodes CSARPTEYNEQFF.

The chain recombines TRBV12-3 or TRBV12-4 with TRBJ2-7; the D gene could be TRBD1 or TRBD2 (7 bases each). This CDR3 contains 15 residues. V dropped 5 bases and J dropped 0 bases, with 14 bases sitting between them. The DNA for the CDR3 is TGTGCCAGCAGTCCCGGGGGGACAGCCTCCTACGAGCAGTACTTC. Its protein product is CASSPGGTASYEQYF.

The chain joins TRBV4-1 to TRBJ1-1; TRBD1 might be the D (6 bases). Trimming pared 1 base from V and 4 bases from J, leaving 10 bases between. The V gene's germline CDR1 is MGHRA and CDR2 YSYEKL. The length of the CDR3 is 14 residues. The CDR3 sequence: CASSQARQATEAFF. As DNA, the CDR3 is TGCGCCAGCAGCCAAGCTCGACAGGCCACTGAAGCTTTCTTT.

At least ten counts were recorded for this clonotype. The chain uses TRBV5-5 and TRBJ2-3; 12 bases agree with TRBD2. Germline lookup yields CDR1 SGHKS and CDR2 YYEKEE (reference sequence). This CDR3 is built from 16 residues. J gave up 5 bases and V 4 bases, and 8 bases lay outside the gene matches. The CDR3 sequence is CASSRELAGGRDTQYF. The CDR3, as DNA: TGTGCCAGCAGCAGAGAACTAGCGGGGGGAAGAGATACGCAGTATTTT. The full variable domain, in which reference TRBV5-5 and TRBJ2-3 provide the parts outside the CDR3, is DAGVTQSPTHLIKTRGQQVTLRCSPISGHKSVSWYQQVLGQGPQFIFQYYEKEERGRGNFPDRFSARQFPNYSSELNVNALLLGDSALYLCASSRELAGGRDTQYFGPGTRLTVL.

This clonotype was detected only a few times. The chain links TRBV20-1 to TRBJ2-3, with D uncertain. The ends were cut back, 6 bases at V and 2 bases at J, with 12 bases in the middle. The CDR3 extends over 13 amino acids. The germline CDR1 and CDR2 sequences are DFQATT and SNEGSKA (reference sequence). The CDR3 spells CSAVSSLTDTQYF. As DNA, the CDR3 is TGCAGTGCCGTCAGTTCTCTCACAGATACGCAGTATTTT.

In its sample, this clonotype was seen a few times. V usage is TRBV7-9 and J usage is TRBJ2-7; 10 bases line up with TRBD1. Germline V gene sequence: CDR1 SEHNR, CDR2 FQNEAQ (reference sequence). The CDR3 totals 17 residues. V dropped 8 bases and J dropped 4; count of bases not matched to a gene: 17. The CDR3 coding sequence is TGTGCCAGCGGCGACGGGACAGGGGAAATCTATACGTACGAGCAGTACTTC. Its translation: CASGDGTGEIYTYEQYF.

Only a few counts were recorded for this clonotype. This chain connects TRBV11-2 to TRBJ2-1; D possibly uses TRBD1 or TRBD2 (5 bases each). V was cut by 2 bases and J by 8 bases, with 16 bases left in between. Germline lookup yields CDR1 SGHAT and CDR2 FQNNGV. The CDR3 covers 15 residues. CDR3 in amino acids: CASSLLRLGTHEQFF. CDR3 sequence (DNA): TGTGCCAGCAGCTTACTGAGACTTGGGACCCATGAGCAGTTCTTC.

This chain links TRBV27 with TRBJ2-1; a weak D match, TRBD1 (6 bases). The J call is doubtful: the DNA matches TRBJ2-7 better. Germline CDR1 reads MNHEY; CDR2 reads SMNVEV (reference sequence). This CDR3 comprises 15 residues. This CDR3 reads CASSRAGVGLDEQYF. As DNA, the CDR3 is TGTGCCAGCAGCCGCGCAGGGGTCGGCCTGGACGAGCAGTACTTC.

V gene TRBV12-3 or TRBV12-4 combines with J gene TRBJ2-3; 14 positions agree with TRBD2. The CDR3 is made up of 12 amino acids. V gave up 8 bases and J gave up 8 bases; unmatched junction bases: 0. CDR3 coding DNA: TGTGCCAGCGGGACTAGCGGGGGTACGCAGTATTTT. It yields the protein CASGTSGGTQYF.

CDR3 in DNA: TGCAGTGCTACCGATGGCCCGACGGGGGGGGTTCCCTACGAGCAGTACTTC. It is translated as CSATDGPTGGVPYEQYF. V is TRBV20-1 and J is TRBJ2-7, with 8 bases lining up with TRBD2. Germline CDR1 reads DFQATT; CDR2 reads SNEGSKA (reference sequence). The CDR3 sequence is 17 residues long. J was trimmed by 2 bases and V by 4 bases; bases with no gene match: 16.